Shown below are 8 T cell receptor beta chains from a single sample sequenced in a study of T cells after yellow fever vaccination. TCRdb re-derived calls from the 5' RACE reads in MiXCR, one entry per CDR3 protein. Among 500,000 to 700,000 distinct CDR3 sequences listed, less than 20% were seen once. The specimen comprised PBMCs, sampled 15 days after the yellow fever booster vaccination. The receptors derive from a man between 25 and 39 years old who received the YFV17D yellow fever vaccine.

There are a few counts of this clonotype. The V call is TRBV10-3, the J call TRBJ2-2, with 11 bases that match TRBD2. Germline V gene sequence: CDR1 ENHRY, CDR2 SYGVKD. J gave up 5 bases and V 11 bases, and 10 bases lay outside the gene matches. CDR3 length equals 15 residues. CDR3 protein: CAVDSGRAQTGELFF. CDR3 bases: TGTGCCGTCGATAGCGGGAGGGCCCAGACCGGGGAGCTGTTTTTT.

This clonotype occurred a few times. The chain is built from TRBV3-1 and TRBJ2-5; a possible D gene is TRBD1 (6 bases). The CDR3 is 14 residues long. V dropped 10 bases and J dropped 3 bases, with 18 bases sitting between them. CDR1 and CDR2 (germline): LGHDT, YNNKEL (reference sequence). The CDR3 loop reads CAKPPGTKKETQYF. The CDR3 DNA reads TGTGCCAAGCCTCCAGGGACAAAAAAAGAGACCCAGTACTTC.

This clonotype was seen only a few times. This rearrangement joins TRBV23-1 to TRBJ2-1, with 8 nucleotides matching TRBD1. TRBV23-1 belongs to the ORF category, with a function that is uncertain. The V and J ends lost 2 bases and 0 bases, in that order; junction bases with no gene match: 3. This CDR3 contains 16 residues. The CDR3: CASSQGTGRSYNEQFF. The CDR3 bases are TGCGCCAGCAGTCAAGGGACAGGCCGCTCCTACAATGAGCAGTTCTTC.

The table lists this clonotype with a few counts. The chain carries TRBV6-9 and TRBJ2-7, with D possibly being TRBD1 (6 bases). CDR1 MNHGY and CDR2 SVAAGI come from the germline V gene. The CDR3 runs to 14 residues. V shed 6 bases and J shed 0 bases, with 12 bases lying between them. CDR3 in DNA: TGTGCCAGCAGGGGACAACAAGACTCCTACGAGCAGTACTTC. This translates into CASRGQQDSYEQYF.

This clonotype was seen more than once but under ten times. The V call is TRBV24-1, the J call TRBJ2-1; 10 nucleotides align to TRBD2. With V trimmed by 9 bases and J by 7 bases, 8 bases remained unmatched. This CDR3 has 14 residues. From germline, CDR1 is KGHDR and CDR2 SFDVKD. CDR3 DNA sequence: TGTGCCACCGGAACTAGCGGGACAACAAATGAGCAGTTCTTC. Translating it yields CATGTSGTTNEQFF.

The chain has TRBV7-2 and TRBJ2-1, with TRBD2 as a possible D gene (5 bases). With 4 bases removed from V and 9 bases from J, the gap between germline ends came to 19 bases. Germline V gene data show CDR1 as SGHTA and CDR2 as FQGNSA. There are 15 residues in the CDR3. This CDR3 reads CASSSQRGVEVEQFF. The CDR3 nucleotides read TGTGCCAGCAGCTCACAGCGTGGCGTGGAGGTTGAGCAGTTCTTC. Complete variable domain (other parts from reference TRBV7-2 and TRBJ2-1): GAGVSQSPSNKVTEKGKDVELRCDPISGHTALYWYRQSLGQGLEFLIYFQGNSAPDKSGLPSDRFSAERTGGSVSTLTIQRTQQEDSAVYLCASSSQRGVEVEQFFGPGTRLTVL.

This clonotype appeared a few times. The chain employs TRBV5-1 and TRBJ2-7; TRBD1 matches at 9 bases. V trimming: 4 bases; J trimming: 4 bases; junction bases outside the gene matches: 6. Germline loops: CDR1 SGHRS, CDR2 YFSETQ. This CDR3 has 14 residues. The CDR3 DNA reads TGCGCCAGCAGCCCCGGACAGGGGAGGTACGAGCAGTACTTC. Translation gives CASSPGQGRYEQYF.

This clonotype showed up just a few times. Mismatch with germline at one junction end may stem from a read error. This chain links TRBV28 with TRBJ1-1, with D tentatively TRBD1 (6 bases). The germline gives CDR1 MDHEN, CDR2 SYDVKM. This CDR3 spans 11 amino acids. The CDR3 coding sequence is TGTGCCAGCAGTTCCCCGGGGGGCCGACTCTTT. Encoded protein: CASSSPGGRLF.